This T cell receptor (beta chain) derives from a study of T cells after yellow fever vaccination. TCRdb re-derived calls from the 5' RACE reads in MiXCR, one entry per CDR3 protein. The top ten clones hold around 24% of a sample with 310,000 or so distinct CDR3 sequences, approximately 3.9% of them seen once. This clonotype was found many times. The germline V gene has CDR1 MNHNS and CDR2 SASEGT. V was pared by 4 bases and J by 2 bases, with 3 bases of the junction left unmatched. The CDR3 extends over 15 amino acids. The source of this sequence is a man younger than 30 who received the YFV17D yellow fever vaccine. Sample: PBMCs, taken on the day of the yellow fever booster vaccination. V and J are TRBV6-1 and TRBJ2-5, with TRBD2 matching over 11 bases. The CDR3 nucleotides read TGTGCCAGCAGTGTGTTAGCGGGGGGGCAAGAGACCCAGTACTTC. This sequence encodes CASSVLAGGQETQYF.